This is a list of T cell receptor beta chains from one sample in a study of control samples from healthy donors and cancer patients. The table came from immunoSEQ multiplex PCR; TCRdb's copy has only in-frame clones and leaves some out. The sample lists roughly 170,000 clones, 90% to 95% occurring once. The sequencing input was blood. All receptors come from a man aged 18 to 35 in good health. Both conserved end residues are part of each CDR3.

j_call v_call cdr3_aa
TRBJ2-3 TRBV30 CALDRSYTDTQYF
TRBJ1-1 TRBV5-1 CASSLDDRERAFF
TRBJ2-7 TRBV5-1 CASSLAPGQAYEQYF
TRBJ2-2 TRBV3-1/TRBV3-2 CASSSYTGELFF
TRBJ1-2 TRBV6-4 CARHANYGYTF
TRBJ2-1 TRBV28 CASSIPVAGFYNEQFF
TRBJ2-1 TRBV3-1/TRBV3-2 CASSRGQWAYNEQFF
TRBJ2-7 TRBV6-1 CASSEVAGLSYEQYF
TRBJ2-2 TRBV18 CASSQLQGPLNTGELFF
TRBJ2-2 TRBV6-2/TRBV6-3 CASSYRGVRFPAGELFF
TRBJ1-1 TRBV5-6 CASSKGRTEAFF
TRBJ2-3 TRBV5-1 CASSQDRQGTDTQYF
TRBJ1-1 TRBV29-1 CSTPGLPEAFF
TRBJ2-7 TRBV5-1 CASSLSLSANSYEQYF
TRBJ1-1 TRBV7-3 CASNRGRSKGNTEAFF
TRBJ2-1 TRBV6-1 CASSDMGGGQFF
TRBJ2-7 TRBV4-1 CASSQAPFRGPIQQYF
TRBJ1-1 TRBV6-5 CASSSPSSGNTEAFF
TRBJ2-1 TRBV28 CASSLSRSEQFF
TRBJ2-3 TRBV27 CASPTPRTDTQYF
TRBJ1-5 TRBV7-6 CASSPGSTEGLGQHF
TRBJ1-2 TRBV6-5 CASRREGKVYGYTF
TRBJ1-5 TRBV6-5 CASTIWTDNQPQHF
TRBJ2-7 TRBV5-1 CASSIGHGPYEQYF
TRBJ1-4 TRBV6-1 CASSESAGHEKLFF